The 20 T cell receptor beta chains in this list originate from one sample, sequenced in a study of blood T cell repertoires in COVID-19. Some clones are missing from TCRdb's copy, which holds only in-frame ones; the method was immunoSEQ multiplex PCR. The profile shows under 350,000 clones, approximately 86% of them singletons. Sample: PBMCs or T cells enriched from blood (not recorded which). Receptor source: a woman between 35 and 50 years old with acute COVID-19.

The chain joins TRBV29-1 to TRBJ2-7, with TRBD1 as a possible D gene (6 bases). Trimming removed 5 bases at V and 6 bases at J, with 17 bases between. The CDR3 has 13 residues. The germline V gene encodes CDR1 SQVTM and CDR2 ANQGSEA. For the CDR3, the DNA is TGCAGCGTTACTCGGGAACAGGGCCTCGAGCAGTACTTC. This gives the protein CSVTREQGLEQYF.

The chain joins TRBV7-3 to TRBJ2-1, with 8 positions matching TRBD1. The junction had 9 bases not matched to a gene; V was cut back by 5 bases and J by 6 bases. The CDR3 loop spans 15 amino acids. Germline V lookup: CDR1 SGHTA, CDR2 FQGTGA. Here the CDR3 reads CASSPQGALANEQFF. The CDR3 DNA is TGTGCCAGCAGCCCCCAGGGGGCCCTTGCCAATGAGCAGTTCTTC.

This rearrangement joins TRBV2 to TRBJ2-7, with 7 bases identical to TRBD1. This CDR3 has 15 amino acids. Germline CDR1 reads SNHLY; CDR2 reads FYNNEI. The V gene end was trimmed by 6 bases and the J gene end by 0 bases; junction bases not matched to a gene: 8. CDR3 residues: CASSKDRASSYEQYF. The CDR3 nucleotides are TGTGCCAGCAGCAAAGACAGGGCAAGCTCCTACGAGCAGTACTTC.

V is TRBV6-4 and J is TRBJ2-2; D call uncertain. This CDR3 contains 14 residues. V was cut by 7 bases and J by 1 base, with 10 bases left in between. The V gene's germline CDR1 is MRHNA and CDR2 SNTAGT. Written as DNA, the CDR3 is TGTGCCAGCAACACCTTGTTGAACACCGGGGAGCTGTTTTTT. It yields the protein CASNTLLNTGELFF.

The table lists this clone with a few counts. This rearrangement joins TRBV7-2 to TRBJ1-2; tentative D call: TRBD1 (5 bases). The CDR3 is made up of 15 amino acids. Germline CDR1 SGHTA, CDR2 FQGNSA. The V and J ends lost 1 base and 3 bases respectively, with 12 bases between them. CDR3 sequence reads: CASSLVSTGDYGYTF. The CDR3 DNA is TGTGCCAGCAGCTTAGTGTCCACAGGCGACTATGGCTACACCTTC.

This chain uses TRBV7-2 with TRBJ1-2; 10 nucleotides align to TRBD1. Germline CDR1 reads SGHTA; CDR2 reads FQGNSA. Unmatched junction bases numbered 2, after V lost 3 bases and J lost 10 bases. This CDR3 is 12 amino acids long. Here the CDR3 DNA reads TGTGCCAGCAGCTTCGGGACAGGGGTCTACACCTTC. This translates into CASSFGTGVYTF.

By share of the sample, this clone is medium-sized (0.01 to 0.1%). The chain has TRBV7-2 and TRBJ1-2, with no clear D. V dropped 5 bases and J dropped 5 bases, with 12 bases sitting between them. The V gene's germline CDR1 is SGHTA and CDR2 FQGNSA. CDR3 size: 13 residues. The CDR3 nucleotides are TGTGCCAGCAGCCCCTTTCGGGTATATGGCTACACCTTC. Amino acid sequence: CASSPFRVYGYTF. Full variable domain (outside the CDR3, taken from reference TRBV7-2 and TRBJ1-2): GAGVSQSPSNKVTEKGKDVELRCDPISGHTALYWYRQSLGQGLEFLIYFQGNSAPDKSGLPSDRFSAERTGGSVSTLTIQRTQQEDSAVYLCASSPFRVYGYTFGSGTRLTVV.

In its sample, this clone was seen once. The J gene is TRBJ1-5, the V gene TRBV7-2; D is perhaps TRBD1 (5 bases). Trimming cost V 1 base and J 3 bases, with 13 bases left between them. The CDR3 has 16 residues. The V gene's germline CDR1 is SGHTA and CDR2 FQGNSA. DNA for the CDR3: TGTGCCAGCAGCTTAGAGGGGACTCCAAACAATCAGCCCCAGCATTTT. It codes for CASSLEGTPNNQPQHF.

The chain combines TRBV21-1 with TRBJ1-1; the table assigns TRBD1, which was not confirmed against the DNA. TRBV21-1 represents a pseudogene. CDR3 length: 15 amino acids. This CDR3 is CASSKKMRGYTEAFF. As DNA, the CDR3 is TGTGCCAGCAGCAAAAAGATGAGGGGGTACACTGAAGCTTTCTTT.

In its sample, this clone was seen a few times. V is TRBV7-9 and J is TRBJ2-5, with 12 bases fitting TRBD2. With 5 bases clipped from V and 4 bases from J, the junction kept 14 bases outside the gene matches. CDR1 and CDR2 (germline): SEHNR, FQNEAQ (reference sequence). CDR3 length: 18 amino acids. The DNA of the CDR3 is TGTGCCAGCAGCCTCCGCCCTAAGACTAGCGGGGGCAGAGAGACCCAGTACTTC. It codes for CASSLRPKTSGGRETQYF.

CDR3 protein: CSVGGQGSGYTF. In nucleotides, the CDR3 is TGCAGCGTTGGAGGACAGGGCAGTGGCTACACCTTC. The chain has TRBV29-1 and TRBJ1-2; 8 nucleotides line up with TRBD1. This CDR3 region has 12 residues. Germline CDR1 SQVTM, CDR2 ANQGSEA. The J segment lost 7 bases and the V segment lost 4 bases, leaving 5 bases of the junction unmatched.

V gene TRBV7-3 combines with J gene TRBJ1-6; 11 bases fit TRBD1. The CDR3 is 16 residues long. Germline V gene data show CDR1 as SGHTA and CDR2 as FQGTGA. J was trimmed by 6 bases and V by 5 bases; bases with no gene match: 6. CDR3 protein: CASSAAGTGGNSPLHF. The CDR3 coding sequence is TGTGCCAGCAGCGCCGCCGGGACAGGGGGTAATTCACCCCTCCACTTT.

The CDR3 coding sequence is TGTGCCAGCAGCCCGGGACAGGGGTTCCGCAATGAGCAGTTCTTC. Translating gives CASSPGQGFRNEQFF. The chain links TRBV11-3 to TRBJ2-1; 10 nucleotides line up with TRBD1. The CDR3 is made up of 15 amino acids. V lost 5 bases and J lost 6; bases outside the gene matches: 7. Germline CDR1 is SGHNT and CDR2 is YENEEA.

CDR3 coding DNA: TGTGCCAGCAGTCGACTCTTGGGCACCGGGGAGCTGTTTTTT. Protein: CASSRLLGTGELFF. The gene calls are TRBV3-1 (or the pseudogene TRBV3-2) and TRBJ2-2, with D uncertain. V dropped 6 bases and J dropped 4 bases, with 12 bases sitting between them. Germline V lookup: CDR1 LGHDT, CDR2 YNNKEL (reference sequence). This CDR3 has 14 amino acids.

The V call is TRBV6-5, the J call TRBJ2-1; 8 nucleotides align to TRBD2. Germline V CDR1 and CDR2: MNHEY, SVGAGI. V shed 6 bases, J shed 4 bases, and the junction held 5 bases outside the gene matches. There are 14 residues in the CDR3. The CDR3 reads CASRRSGTYNEQFF. The CDR3 nucleotides are TGTGCCAGCAGGCGTAGCGGGACTTACAATGAGCAGTTCTTC.

This chain joins TRBV4-1 and TRBJ1-1; maybe TRBD1 (6 bases). The CDR3 contains 16 residues. The germline V gene has CDR1 MGHRA and CDR2 YSYEKL. The ends were cut back, 0 bases at V and 1 base at J, with 12 bases in the middle. The CDR3 loop is CASSQDGRGPNTEAFF. The CDR3 coding sequence is TGCGCCAGCAGCCAAGATGGGCGGGGGCCGAACACTGAAGCTTTCTTT.

The gene calls are TRBV28 and TRBJ2-5, with 9 bases fitting TRBD1. In germline, CDR1 is MDHEN, CDR2 SYDVKM. The CDR3 consists of 15 residues. V was pared by 6 bases and J by 5 bases, with 10 bases of the junction left unmatched. CDR3 DNA sequence: TGTGCCAGCAGCGAGACGAGACAGGGGGGGGAGACCCAGTACTTC. Its translation: CASSETRQGGETQYF.

With respect to this clone: This sample includes further DNA sequences coding for the same CDR3. This chain links TRBV15 with TRBJ1-5; 7 nucleotides line up with TRBD1. This CDR3 region has 15 residues. The V and J ends lost 0 bases and 3 bases, in that order; junction bases with no gene match: 2. Germline assignment: CDR1 LNHNV and CDR2 YYDKDF (reference sequence). This chain's CDR3 is CATSRDTGANQPQHF. CDR3 DNA: TGTGCCACCAGCAGAGACACAGGGGCCAATCAGCCCCAGCATTTT.

The chain carries TRBV4-3 and TRBJ2-3, with 12 bases lining up with TRBD2. CDR1 LGHNA and CDR2 YSLEER come from the germline V gene. V was clipped by 0 bases and J by 2 bases; unmatched bases: 6. This CDR3 has 18 amino acids. CDR3 DNA sequence: TGCGCCAGCAGCCAAGACTGGCTAGCGGGAGGGCCCACAGATACGCAGTATTTT. It translates to CASSQDWLAGGPTDTQYF.

This chain links TRBV7-9 with TRBJ2-7; D may be TRBD1 (6 bases). The CDR3 loop spans 13 amino acids. V dropped 4 bases and J dropped 2 bases, with 9 bases sitting between them. Looked up from germline, CDR1 is SEHNR and CDR2 is FQNEAQ (reference sequence). The CDR3 loop reads CASSWGQTYEQYF. DNA for the CDR3: TGTGCCAGCAGCTGGGGGCAAACCTACGAGCAGTACTTC.